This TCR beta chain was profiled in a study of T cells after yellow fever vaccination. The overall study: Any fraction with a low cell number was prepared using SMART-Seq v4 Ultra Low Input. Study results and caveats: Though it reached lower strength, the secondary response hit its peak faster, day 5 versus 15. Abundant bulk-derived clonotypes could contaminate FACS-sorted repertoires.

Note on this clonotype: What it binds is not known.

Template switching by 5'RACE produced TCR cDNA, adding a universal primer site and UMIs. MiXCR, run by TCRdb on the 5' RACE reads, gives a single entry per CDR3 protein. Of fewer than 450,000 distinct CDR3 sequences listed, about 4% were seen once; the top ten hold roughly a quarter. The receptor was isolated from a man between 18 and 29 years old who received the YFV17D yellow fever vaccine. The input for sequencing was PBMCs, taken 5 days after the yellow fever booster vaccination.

The CDR3 reads CASSAPGRPRDEQFF. The CDR3 DNA follows: TGCGCCAGCAGTGCTCCGGGACGGCCCCGGGATGAGCAGTTCTTC. The chain combines TRBV10-2 with TRBJ2-1; D may match TRBD1 or TRBD2 (5 bases each). There are 15 residues in the CDR3. CDR1 is WSHSY and CDR2 is SAAADI in the germline V gene. The V end lost 4 bases, the J end lost 8 bases, and 18 bases lay between the germline ends.